The 21 T cell receptor beta chains presented below share a single source sample, sequenced in a study of T cells in Graves' hyperthyroidism and ophthalmopathy. Researchers took RNA transcripts and amplified the TCR beta CDR3 regions from them. First-round RT-PCR with HTBI primers amplified the TCR CDR3 region. TCRdb re-called the multiplex PCR reads through MiXCR, storing one row per CDR3 protein. This table has some 50,000 distinct CDR3 sequences, about 53% appearing once. Sequences were obtained from peripheral blood or thyroid tissue (not recorded which). The receptor set was obtained from a man aged 18 to 29 with Graves' hyperthyroidism.

The rearrangement uses TRBV11-2 and TRBJ1-5, with no clear D. CDR3 size: 13 residues. Trimming removed 5 bases from V and 5 bases from J, with 10 bases in between. CDR1 is SGHAT, CDR2 FQNNGV, per germline. The CDR3 protein is CASSPERDQPQHF. CDR3 coding DNA: TGTGCCAGCAGCCCCGAAAGGGATCAGCCCCAGCATTTT.

This sequence joins TRBV6-1 and TRBJ2-7; D remains unclear. Germline CDR1 and CDR2: MNHNS and SASEGT. Trimming stripped 7 bases from V and 3 bases from J, with 7 bases between. The CDR3 contains 11 residues. The CDR3 region is CASTGGYEQYF. DNA of the CDR3: TGTGCCAGCACGGGCGGCTACGAGCAGTACTTC.

V usage is TRBV29-1 and J usage is TRBJ1-5, with TRBD1 as a possible D gene (5 bases). Looked up from germline, CDR1 is SQVTM and CDR2 is ANQGSEA. Trimming removed 4 bases from V and 4 bases from J, with 17 bases in between. The CDR3 sequence is 15 residues long. CDR3 DNA sequence: TGCAGCGTTGGGTGGTCCGCGGGGCTAAATCAGCCCCAGCATTTT. Translated: CSVGWSAGLNQPQHF.

The chain uses TRBV9 and TRBJ2-7; D gene uncertain. Trimming shortened V by 3 bases and J by 3 bases, and 10 bases separated the two germline ends. CDR3 length equals 13 residues. Germline CDR1 reads SGDLS; CDR2 reads YYNGEE. DNA for the CDR3: TGTGCCAGCAGCGCCCCGTCCGGCTACGAGCAGTACTTC. Protein sequence: CASSAPSGYEQYF.

This clonotype was found many times. The V call is TRBV20-1, the J call TRBJ2-2; D call uncertain. Between the trimmed V and J ends, which lost 2 bases and 1 base, there was a span of 8 bases. Germline loops: CDR1 DFQATT, CDR2 SNEGSKA (reference sequence). CDR3 size: 14 residues. CDR3 loop: CSARRQLNTGELFF. The CDR3 DNA follows: TGCAGTGCTAGAAGGCAGCTGAACACCGGGGAGCTGTTTTTT.

In this sample, this clonotype turned up once. Germline and junction disagree at one end, which may indicate a read error. The chain employs TRBV7-2 and TRBJ2-7; no firm D call. Germline V gene lookup returns CDR1 SGHTA and CDR2 FQGNSA. The CDR3 sequence is 14 residues long. The CDR3 DNA is TGTGCCAGCAGCTTGGAGCCGAGCCCCTACGAGCGGTACTTC. As protein: CASSLEPSPYERYF.

This clonotype was observed at least ten times. The J gene is TRBJ1-3, the V gene TRBV28; D possibly corresponds to TRBD1 (5 bases). The V gene's germline CDR1 is MDHEN and CDR2 SYDVKM. This CDR3 comprises 13 residues. The germline V and J ends were trimmed by 8 bases and 9 bases, with 17 bases remaining between them. Written as DNA, the CDR3 is TGTGCCAGCCGGGGCAGCGCCAGTGGCACCATATATTTT. As protein: CASRGSASGTIYF.

This clonotype has a count of ten or more. This rearrangement joins TRBV5-5 to TRBJ2-2; D remains unclear. Trimming stripped 3 bases from V and 7 bases from J, with 7 bases between. Germline CDR1 reads SGHKS; CDR2 reads YYEKEE (reference sequence). This CDR3 contains 12 residues. The CDR3 loop is CASSSEFGELFF. The CDR3 nucleotides read TGTGCCAGCAGCTCCGAGTTCGGGGAGCTGTTTTTT.

CDR3 nucleotides: TGTGCCAGCAGCTCCAGACTCACTGGAAACACCATATATTTT. Its translation is CASSSRLTGNTIYF. The V gene is TRBV13, the J gene TRBJ1-3; D is undetermined. The germline V gene has CDR1 PRHDT and CDR2 FYEKMQ (reference sequence). This CDR3 has 14 residues. Trimming left V 4 bases short and J 2 bases short, with 9 bases between.

This clonotype was counted ten times or more. This rearrangement joins TRBV12-3 or TRBV12-4 to TRBJ1-2; no clear D gene. V gave up 6 bases and J gave up 4 bases, with 18 bases separating them. The CDR3 consists of 15 residues. The CDR3 sequence is CASSSFRRLFYGYTF. CDR3 in DNA: TGTGCCAGCAGCAGTTTTCGGAGGTTATTCTATGGCTACACCTTC.

This clonotype has a count of ten or more. V is TRBV5-8 and J is TRBJ2-7; no firm D call. The germline V and J ends were trimmed by 3 bases and 0 bases, with 10 bases remaining between them. Germline loops: CDR1 SGHTS, CDR2 YDEGEE. The CDR3 runs 14 residues. In DNA form, the CDR3 reads TGTGCCAGCAGCTCCGACCGGAGCTCCTACGAGCAGTACTTC. Translation: CASSSDRSSYEQYF.

As to this clonotype: At one of its ends the junction is not consistent with the germline gene, which may arise from a read error. The rearrangement links TRBV25-1 to TRBJ1-6; D might be TRBD1 (6 bases). The germline V gene has CDR1 MGHDK and CDR2 SYGVNS. The length of the CDR3 is 14 residues. The CDR3 DNA reads as TGTGCCAGCAGTGCTACAGGGTATGGTTCACCCCTCCGCTTT. Translated, it gives CASSATGYGSPLRF.

This clonotype has at least ten counts. A clone one base away is much larger, so this may be a read error. Here the CDR3 DNA reads TGCGCCAGCAGCCACATCGCGGGGGGGAGGGAGGCCCAGTACTTC. It yields the protein CASSHIAGGREAQYF. The chain combines TRBV4-1 with TRBJ2-5; 9 bases align to TRBD2. This CDR3 is built from 15 residues. Per germline, CDR1 MGHRA and CDR2 YSYEKL. Germline trimming cut 3 bases from V and 9 bases from J; bases unmatched to any gene: 11.

The chain employs TRBV20-1 and TRBJ2-5, with 12 bases that match TRBD2. CDR3 size: 14 residues. The J segment lost 5 bases and the V segment lost 7 bases, leaving 8 bases of the junction unmatched. CDR1 is DFQATT, CDR2 SNEGSKA, per germline (reference sequence). CDR3 bases: TGCAGTGGATGGCTAGCGGGGGGGCAGGAGACCCAGTACTTC. Translated, it gives CSGWLAGGQETQYF.

This clonotype has just a few counts. The chain carries TRBV28 and TRBJ2-5, with D possibly called TRBD1 or TRBD2 (5 bases each). The CDR3 has 19 residues. Trimming removed 1 base from V and 1 base from J, with 22 bases in between. The germline V gene encodes CDR1 MDHEN and CDR2 SYDVKM. In nucleotides, the CDR3 is TGTGCCAGCAGTTTATTGCAGCCCTGGGGACCCCCGTTCCAAGAGACCCAGTACTTC. Translated: CASSLLQPWGPPFQETQYF.

V and J are TRBV6-2 or TRBV6-3 and TRBJ1-1; weak D call: TRBD1 (6 bases). The germline V and J ends were trimmed by 1 base and 4 bases, with 22 bases remaining between them. The CDR3 runs to 18 residues. Looked up from germline, CDR1 is MNHEY and CDR2 is SVGEGT. DNA for the CDR3: TGTGCCAGCAGTTACTGGTACAGGGCCCTGACTCTGGGCACTGAAGCTTTCTTT. The encoded protein is CASSYWYRALTLGTEAFF.

Points on this clonotype: One junction end disagrees with the germline gene, perhaps due to a read error. This sequence joins TRBV7-4 and TRBJ1-2, with D hard to call. Germline V CDR1 and CDR2: SGHVT, SQSDAQ. CDR3 length equals 12 residues. Here the CDR3 DNA reads TGTGCCGGCAGCGTAGCGAACTATGGCTACACCTTC. Amino acid sequence: CAGSVANYGYTF.

This clonotype was seen more than once but under ten times. CDR3 sequence (DNA): TGTGCCAGCCAGGCCGGGGAGGGGTGGGGTGCTGGGGCCAACGTCCTGACTTTC. This translates into CASQAGEGWGAGANVLTF. The genes are TRBV28 and TRBJ2-6; 7 bases match TRBD2. CDR1 and CDR2 from the germline V gene are MDHEN and SYDVKM. The CDR3 is made up of 18 amino acids. With 8 bases clipped from V and 2 bases from J, the junction kept 15 bases outside the gene matches.

At least ten counts were recorded for this clonotype. V gene TRBV20-1 combines with J gene TRBJ2-7, with D uncertain. CDR3 size: 13 residues. Germline V gene lookup returns CDR1 DFQATT and CDR2 SNEGSKA (reference sequence). Trimming removed 3 bases from V and 0 bases from J, with 9 bases in between. The chain's CDR3 is CSASSRYSYEQYF. CDR3 DNA sequence: TGCAGTGCTAGCTCCAGATACTCCTACGAGCAGTACTTC.

This clonotype was detected once. The chain has TRBV20-1 and TRBJ1-6; 8 nucleotides agree with TRBD1. The germline CDR1 and CDR2 sequences are DFQATT and SNEGSKA (reference sequence). The CDR3 is 17 amino acids. V trimming: 0 bases; J trimming: 9 bases; junction bases outside the gene matches: 13. The CDR3 nucleotides read TGCAGTGCTAGAGATCGATTAGAGGCAGGGGGCCCTTCACCCCTCCACTTT. Protein: CSARDRLEAGGPSPLHF.

The chain recombines TRBV18 with TRBJ1-3; TRBD1 agrees at 7 bases. Trimming removed 2 bases from V and 8 bases from J; junction bases left unmatched: 6. Germline V lookup: CDR1 KGHSH, CDR2 LQKENI. The CDR3 length is 14 residues. CDR3 amino acids: CASSPGDSRDTIYF. The CDR3 bases are TGTGCCAGCTCACCAGGGGACAGTCGAGACACCATATATTTT.